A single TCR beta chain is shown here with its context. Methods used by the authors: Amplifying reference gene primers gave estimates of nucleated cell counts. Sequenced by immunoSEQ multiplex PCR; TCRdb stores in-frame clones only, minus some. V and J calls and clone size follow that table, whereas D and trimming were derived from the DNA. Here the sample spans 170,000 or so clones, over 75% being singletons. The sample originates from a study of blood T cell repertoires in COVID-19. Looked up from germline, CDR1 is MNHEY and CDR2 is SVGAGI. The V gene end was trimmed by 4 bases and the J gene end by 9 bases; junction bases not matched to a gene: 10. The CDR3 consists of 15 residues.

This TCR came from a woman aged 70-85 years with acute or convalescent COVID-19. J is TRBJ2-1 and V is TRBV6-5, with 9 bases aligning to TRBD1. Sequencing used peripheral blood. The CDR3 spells CASSFGTGYGSEQFF. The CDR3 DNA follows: TGTGCCAGCAGTTTCGGGACAGGGTATGGTAGTGAGCAGTTCTTC.